This T cell receptor (beta chain) was observed in a study of blood T cell repertoires in COVID-19. Looking at the study overall: Nucleic acid was either cDNA or gDNA, and it came from T cells, B-cell-depleted T cells, or PBMCs.

Original methodology: How many nucleated cells were present was estimated from reference gene primer amplification. Here immunoSEQ multiplex PCR was the method, and the copy in TCRdb shows in-frame clones only, minus some. That table gives V, J and clone size, and the DNA gave D and trimming. The sample lists about 330,000 clones, about 87% seen once, with approximately 5.3% in the top ten. V lost 0 bases and J 6 bases, leaving 13 bases between the germline ends. The CDR3 length is 16 residues. CDR1 is SGHRS, CDR2 YFSETQ, per germline. The receptor comes from a woman aged 25 to 39 who had recovered from COVID-19. The chain uses TRBV5-1 and TRBJ1-6; a possible D gene is TRBD1 (5 bases). The sample comprised PBMCs or T cells enriched from blood (not recorded which). The CDR3 sequence is CASSLGSGAGNSPLHF. CDR3 coding DNA: TGCGCCAGCAGCTTGGGGAGCGGGGCAGGTAATTCACCCCTCCACTTT.